This is a list of T cell receptor beta chains from one sample in a study of blood T cell repertoires in COVID-19. Profiled with immunoSEQ multiplex PCR; TCRdb holds only in-frame clones, not every one. Among around 300,000 clones listed, about nine tenths were seen once. What was sequenced was peripheral blood. The receptors were sampled from a man in his forties or fifties with active or convalescent COVID-19. CDR3s include the opening cysteine and the closing phenylalanine or tryptophan. The D gene is left open where the match is weak. The size field is filled for only some rows; it gives once, few, many or a size class.

clone size: .; V gene: TRBV7-2; J gene: TRBJ2-1; D gene: .; CDR3 protein: CASSLVHSGEYNEQFF; CDR3 DNA: TGTGCCAGCAGCTTAGTCCATAGCGGAGAATACAATGAGCAGTTCTTC
clone size: .; V gene: TRBV28; J gene: TRBJ1-2; D gene: TRBD1; CDR3 protein: CASRYSTGTGNYGYTF; CDR3 DNA: TGTGCCAGCAGATATAGCACCGGGACAGGGAACTATGGCTACACCTTC
clone size: .; V gene: TRBV28; J gene: TRBJ1-2; D gene: TRBD1; CDR3 protein: CASRDGQVLGYTF; CDR3 DNA: TGTGCCAGCAGAGATGGACAGGTTCTTGGCTACACCTTC
clone size: .; V gene: TRBV5-1; J gene: TRBJ1-2; D gene: .; CDR3 protein: CASSLRGTSSNYGYTF; CDR3 DNA: TGCGCCAGCAGCTTACGGGGGACCTCCTCTAACTATGGCTACACCTTC
clone size: few; V gene: TRBV4-1; J gene: TRBJ2-7; D gene: TRBD2; CDR3 protein: CASSVGGTSLQQYF; CDR3 DNA: TGCGCCAGCAGCGTAGGGGGGACTAGCCTCCAGCAGTACTTC
clone size: once; V gene: TRBV2; J gene: TRBJ1-3; D gene: .; CDR3 protein: CASSWRNTGNTIYF; CDR3 DNA: TGTGCCAGCTCCTGGCGGAATACGGGAAACACCATATATTTT
clone size: .; V gene: TRBV5-4; J gene: TRBJ2-7; D gene: .; CDR3 protein: CASSLEGDEQYF; CDR3 DNA: TGTGCCAGCAGCTTGGAAGGGGACGAGCAGTACTTC
clone size: .; V gene: TRBV29-1; J gene: TRBJ2-3; D gene: .; CDR3 protein: CSVRTDPSTDTQYF; CDR3 DNA: TGCAGCGTTCGAACTGATCCTAGCACAGATACGCAGTATTTT
clone size: .; V gene: TRBV19; J gene: TRBJ2-5; D gene: TRBD2; CDR3 protein: CASSPTGLAQETQYF; CDR3 DNA: TGTGCCAGTAGTCCTACAGGACTAGCCCAAGAGACCCAGTACTTC
clone size: .; V gene: TRBV5-1; J gene: TRBJ2-3; D gene: .; CDR3 protein: CASGSSSTDTQYF; CDR3 DNA: TGCGCCAGCGGGAGTTCGAGCACAGATACGCAGTATTTT
clone size: .; V gene: TRBV7-8; J gene: TRBJ2-5; D gene: .; CDR3 protein: CASSLARPQSQETQYF; CDR3 DNA: TGTGCCAGCAGCTTAGCCCGACCACAGAGCCAAGAGACCCAGTACTTC
clone size: .; V gene: TRBV7-2; J gene: TRBJ1-4; D gene: .; CDR3 protein: CASSPERVGEKLFF; CDR3 DNA: TGTGCCAGCAGCCCCGAGAGGGTCGGGGAAAAACTGTTTTTT
clone size: .; V gene: TRBV6-6; J gene: TRBJ1-5; D gene: .; CDR3 protein: CASTHSSNQPQHF; CDR3 DNA: TGTGCCAGCACCCACAGTAGCAATCAGCCCCAGCATTTT
clone size: .; V gene: TRBV2; J gene: TRBJ2-7; D gene: .; CDR3 protein: CASSDRGVYEQYF; CDR3 DNA: TGTGCCAGCAGTGACAGGGGTGTATACGAGCAGTACTTC
clone size: .; V gene: TRBV2; J gene: TRBJ2-2; D gene: .; CDR3 protein: CASSIIHLRNTGELFF; CDR3 DNA: TGTGCCAGCAGTATAATCCACCTAAGGAACACCGGGGAGCTGTTTTTT
clone size: .; V gene: TRBV19; J gene: TRBJ1-1; D gene: .; CDR3 protein: CASIGRGGDTEAFF; CDR3 DNA: TGTGCCAGTATAGGACGGGGGGGAGATACTGAAGCTTTCTTT
clone size: .; V gene: TRBV10-3; J gene: TRBJ1-2; D gene: .; CDR3 protein: CAISESGQFYGYTF; CDR3 DNA: TGTGCCATCAGTGAGTCTGGGCAGTTCTATGGCTACACCTTC
clone size: .; V gene: TRBV18; J gene: TRBJ1-5; D gene: .; CDR3 protein: CASSPPGDSNQPQHF; CDR3 DNA: TGTGCCAGCTCACCACCCGGGGATAGCAATCAGCCCCAGCATTTT
clone size: .; V gene: TRBV19; J gene: TRBJ2-1; D gene: .; CDR3 protein: CASTGSLYNEQFF; CDR3 DNA: TGTGCCAGTACAGGGTCACTGTACAATGAGCAGTTCTTC
clone size: .; V gene: TRBV14; J gene: TRBJ1-3; D gene: .; CDR3 protein: CASSQDEVAYSGNTIYF; CDR3 DNA: TGTGCCAGCAGCCAAGACGAGGTCGCCTACTCTGGAAACACCATATATTTT
clone size: .; V gene: TRBV10-3; J gene: TRBJ1-5; D gene: TRBD1; CDR3 protein: CAIRDREDQPQHF; CDR3 DNA: TGTGCCATCAGGGACAGGGAGGATCAGCCCCAGCATTTT
clone size: .; V gene: TRBV29-1; J gene: TRBJ2-3; D gene: TRBD2; CDR3 protein: CSANRRLAGGLDTQYF; CDR3 DNA: TGCAGCGCCAATCGAAGACTAGCGGGGGGGTTAGATACGCAGTATTTT
clone size: .; V gene: TRBV11-3; J gene: TRBJ2-1; D gene: .; CDR3 protein: CASSLDSGAPRDEQFF; CDR3 DNA: TGTGCCAGCAGCTTAGATTCAGGGGCCCCCCGAGATGAGCAGTTCTTC
clone size: .; V gene: TRBV28; J gene: TRBJ2-7; D gene: .; CDR3 protein: CASSLGRPIQSSEQYF; CDR3 DNA: TGTGCCAGCAGTTTAGGTCGGCCTATACAGTCGAGCGAGCAGTACTTC
clone size: .; V gene: TRBV28; J gene: TRBJ2-7; D gene: .; CDR3 protein: CASRRDTRGGQYF; CDR3 DNA: TGTGCCAGCAGACGGGACACCCGCGGTGGGCAGTACTTC